Here is one T cell receptor (beta chain) with its context. V was shortened by 2 bases and J by 0 bases, with 10 bases between the two germline ends. The CDR3 covers 16 residues. Germline CDR1 is SEHNR and CDR2 is FQNEAQ (reference sequence). Cohort allocation depended upon clinical history that participants reported. This specimen belongs to a study of blood T cell repertoires in COVID-19. In the study overall: In each case, the material was cDNA or gDNA derived from T cells, B-cell-depleted T cells, or PBMCs.

Per the original data handling: Researchers report that nucleated cell counts were estimated from reference gene primer amplification. Clones were read by immunoSEQ multiplex PCR, and TCRdb kept only the in-frame ones, dropping some. The V and J calls and clone size come from that table; D and trimming were worked out from the DNA. Of approximately 220,000 clones in the sample, around nine tenths are singletons; the top ten hold 4.5% to 5.5%. The clonotype originates from a young woman who had been exposed to COVID-19. The specimen was PBMCs or T cells enriched from blood (not recorded which). The chain joins TRBV7-9 to TRBJ2-2, with D maybe TRBD1 (5 bases). CDR3 bases: TGTGCCAGCAGCTTAACGGCAGGGTCGAACACCGGGGAGCTGTTTTTT. Its translation is CASSLTAGSNTGELFF. Full variable domain (outside the CDR3, taken from reference TRBV7-9 and TRBJ2-2): DTGVSQNPRHKITKRGQNVTFRCDPISEHNRLYWYRQTLGQGPEFLTYFQNEAQLEKSRLLSDRFSAERPKGSFSTLEIQRTEQGDSAMYLCASSLTAGSNTGELFFGEGSRLTVL.